A single sample gave rise to the 5 T cell receptor beta chains below, sequenced in a study of shared clonotypes between healthy human individuals (dated by TCRdb to the early 2020s). Receptor libraries were prepared by the immunoSEQ multiplex PCR assay. TCRdb took over this immuneACCESS table, retaining in-frame rearrangements with V and J assigned. Such tables are incomplete; in checked studies, under half of the missing clones stem from an unresolved V gene, and the remainder is unexplained. The table for this sample lists approximately 320,000 clones; about nine tenths of them were counted only once. Clones ranked in the top ten supply about 17% of the sample. The sequenced sample consisted of memory CD8+ T cells sorted from blood. The cell subset or site tag for this specimen amounts to: CD45RO+ cells pooled with CCR7-negative TemRA cells. The receptors were gathered from a man between 18 and 29 years old in good health.

The chain links TRBV25-1 to TRBJ2-7; D not resolved. V was trimmed by 7 bases and J by 2 bases, leaving 6 bases between them. CDR3 length: 11 amino acids. CDR1 and CDR2 from the germline V gene are MGHDK and SYGVNS. The CDR3 reads CASTGAYEQYF. The CDR3, as DNA: TGTGCCAGCACCGGCGCCTACGAGCAGTACTTC.

This chain uses TRBV15 with TRBJ2-5; D may be TRBD2 (6 bases). Germline CDR1 is LNHNV and CDR2 is YYDKDF (reference sequence). Between the trimmed V and J ends, which lost 0 bases and 5 bases, there was a span of 10 bases. The CDR3 extends over 14 amino acids. The CDR3 is CATSREGGVETQYF. Here the CDR3 DNA reads TGTGCCACCAGCAGAGAAGGAGGGGTCGAGACCCAGTACTTC.

The genes are TRBV7-9 and TRBJ1-4, with 7 bases lining up with TRBD1. This CDR3 has 15 residues. Per the germline V gene, CDR1 is SEHNR and CDR2 is FQNEAQ (reference sequence). The V gene end was trimmed by 0 bases and the J gene end by 7 bases; junction bases not matched to a gene: 5. The DNA of the CDR3 is TGTGCCAGCAGCTTAGCCGGGACAGCAAGTGAAAAACTGTTTTTT. This sequence encodes CASSLAGTASEKLFF.

The CDR3 spells CATTRGADYEQYF. CDR3 sequence (DNA): TGTGCCACTACCCGGGGGGCCGACTACGAGCAGTACTTC. The rearrangement joins TRBV11-2 to TRBJ2-7; TRBD2 might be the D (7 bases). The CDR3 covers 13 residues. Deletions cut 10 bases from V and 3 bases from J, with 16 bases between. The germline CDR1 and CDR2 sequences are SGHAT and FQNNGV.

The CDR3 reads CASSLSRTMVNEQFF. The CDR3 coding sequence is TGTGCCAGCAGTTTATCTCGGACGATGGTAAATGAGCAGTTCTTC. V usage is TRBV27 and J usage is TRBJ2-1; no clear D gene. The CDR3 length is 15 residues. The V gene's germline CDR1 is MNHEY and CDR2 SMNVEV (reference sequence). Trimming took off 0 bases at V and 7 bases at J, with 13 bases between the two ends.